The 28 T cell receptor beta chains below all came from one sample that was sequenced in a study of blood T cell repertoires in COVID-19. The table came from immunoSEQ multiplex PCR; TCRdb's copy has only in-frame clones and leaves some out. Of 90,000 to 150,000 clones in the sample, 87% were seen once. Sequencing used peripheral blood. The receptors were sampled from a woman aged 50 to 65 with acute or convalescent COVID-19.

V is TRBV11-2 and J is TRBJ2-7, with a possible D match to TRBD1 (6 bases). The CDR3 is 11 amino acids. V was trimmed by 5 bases and J by 9 bases, leaving 11 bases between them. Per germline, CDR1 SGHAT and CDR2 FQNNGV. The CDR3, as DNA: TGTGCCAGCAGCGTCCAGGGGCTGCAGTACTTC. It encodes CASSVQGLQYF.

The V gene is TRBV5-5, the J gene TRBJ2-3; 7 bases are a match to TRBD2. Germline V CDR1 and CDR2: SGHKS, YYEKEE (reference sequence). The CDR3 is made up of 15 amino acids. J lost 3 bases, V lost 0 bases, and 4 bases had no gene match. CDR3 sequence reads: CASSLEGLQTDTQYF. CDR3 sequence (DNA): TGTGCCAGCAGCTTGGAGGGACTACAGACAGATACGCAGTATTTT.

The chain employs TRBV6-5 and TRBJ2-7; weak D call: TRBD1 (6 bases). This CDR3 comprises 15 residues. The V gene's germline CDR1 is MNHEY and CDR2 SVGAGI. Trimming left V 6 bases short and J 1 base short, with 16 bases between. CDR3 region: CASSPPGQLSYEQYF. CDR3 nucleotide sequence: TGTGCCAGCAGCCCACCTGGACAGTTATCCTACGAGCAGTACTTC.

J is TRBJ1-1 and V is TRBV11-3, with D maybe TRBD1 (5 bases). The V end was cut by 5 bases, the J end by 7 bases, with 14 bases between. Germline CDR1 SGHNT, CDR2 YENEEA. This CDR3 spans 13 amino acids. The CDR3 protein is CASSGGAGFEAFF. CDR3 sequence (DNA): TGTGCCAGCAGCGGGGGTGCGGGATTTGAAGCTTTCTTT. Combining the CDR3 with reference TRBV11-3 and TRBJ1-1 gives the whole variable domain EAGVVQSPRYKIIEKKQPVAFWCNPISGHNTLYWYLQNLGQGPELLIRYENEEAVDDSQLPKDRFSAERLKGVDSTLKIQPAELGDSAVYLCASSGGAGFEAFFGQGTRLTVV.

This sequence joins TRBV10-3 and TRBJ2-7; 12 positions agree with TRBD2. Trimming removed 7 bases from V and 0 bases from J; junction bases left unmatched: 7. Germline CDR1 ENHRY, CDR2 SYGVKD. The CDR3 extends over 16 amino acids. CDR3 DNA sequence: TGTGCCATCAAGCCTAGCGGGAGGGCTAGCTCCTACGAGCAGTACTTC. This sequence encodes CAIKPSGRASSYEQYF.

The chain joins TRBV7-9 to TRBJ1-3; D uncertain. Germline CDR1 is SEHNR and CDR2 is FQNEAQ (reference sequence). The CDR3 has 17 amino acids. Deletions cut 5 bases from V and 8 bases from J, with 25 bases between. CDR3 sequence reads: CASSVMVIPAIRDTIYF. Here the CDR3 DNA reads TGTGCCAGCAGCGTGATGGTTATCCCGGCGATACGGGACACCATATATTTT.

This rearrangement joins TRBV6-5 to TRBJ1-1; D ambiguous. The CDR3 totals 14 residues. Trimming cost V 0 bases and J 8 bases, with 13 bases left between them. CDR1 is MNHEY, CDR2 SVGAGI, per germline. DNA of the CDR3: TGTGCCAGCAGTTACTCCGTCTGGAGTACCGAAGCTTTCTTT. This codes for CASSYSVWSTEAFF.

The rearrangement uses TRBV27 and TRBJ1-6; D not resolved. V lost 6 bases to trimming and J lost 0 bases, with 12 bases between them. CDR1 MNHEY and CDR2 SMNVEV come from the germline V gene (reference sequence). This CDR3 is 16 amino acids long. The CDR3: CASSPRWSSYNSPLHF. CDR3 in DNA: TGTGCCAGCAGCCCAAGGTGGAGCTCCTATAATTCACCCCTCCACTTT.

This chain uses TRBV20-1 with TRBJ1-2, with D possibly being TRBD1 (5 bases). Trimming pared 6 bases from V and 6 bases from J, leaving 8 bases between. This CDR3 is 10 amino acids long. Germline assignment: CDR1 DFQATT and CDR2 SNEGSKA (reference sequence). CDR3 amino acids: CSAAGNGYTF. The CDR3 coding sequence is TGCAGTGCCGCAGGGAATGGCTACACCTTC.

The count of this clone is one. This sequence joins TRBV7-8 and TRBJ2-7; the D is unclear. Germline values: CDR1 SGHVS, CDR2 FQNEAQ. CDR3 length equals 13 residues. V gave up 3 bases and J gave up 7 bases, with 13 bases separating them. The CDR3 loop reads CASSFPPPGEQYF. CDR3 nucleotides: TGTGCCAGCAGCTTCCCTCCCCCGGGTGAGCAGTACTTC.

On this clone itself: This specimen includes other DNA sequences encoding the same CDR3. The V and J genes are TRBV2 and TRBJ2-5; TRBD2 might be the D (7 bases). The germline gives CDR1 SNHLY, CDR2 FYNNEI. V shed 6 bases and J shed 4 bases, with 15 bases lying between them. The CDR3 loop spans 14 amino acids. The CDR3 DNA reads TGTGCCAGCAGCGGGGGGCTAGCCGGAGAGACCCAGTACTTC. It encodes CASSGGLAGETQYF.

The V and J genes are TRBV30 and TRBJ1-4, with 7 bases lining up with TRBD1. Germline assignment: CDR1 GTSNPN and CDR2 SVGIG (reference sequence). The junction had 8 bases not matched to a gene; V was cut back by 4 bases and J by 6 bases. This CDR3 has 14 amino acids. The CDR3 region is CAWNRQGRYEKLFF. The CDR3 nucleotides are TGTGCCTGGAATCGACAGGGCCGTTATGAAAAACTGTTTTTT.

The J gene is TRBJ1-3, the V gene TRBV5-5, with 9 nucleotides matching TRBD1. Trimming cost V 0 bases and J 1 base; bases outside gene matches: 2. There are 16 residues in the CDR3. Germline assignment: CDR1 SGHKS and CDR2 YYEKEE (reference sequence). CDR3 amino acids: CASSLGQGVSGNTIYF. The DNA of the CDR3 is TGTGCCAGCAGCTTGGGACAGGGGGTTTCTGGAAACACCATATATTTT.

V is TRBV21-1 and J is TRBJ1-1; the D call in the table, TRBD1, was not verified against the DNA. TRBV21-1 is described as a pseudogene. The length of the CDR3 is 16 residues. The CDR3 sequence is CASSKGSQAYIPEAFF. The CDR3 coding sequence is TGTGCCAGCAGCAAAGGTTCACAGGCTTATATACCTGAAGCTTTCTTT.

This rearrangement joins TRBV7-2 to TRBJ2-1, with 9 bases matching TRBD2. Germline CDR1 and CDR2: SGHTA and FQGNSA. V shed 3 bases, J shed 5 bases, and the junction held 5 bases outside the gene matches. The CDR3 consists of 15 residues. CDR3 in DNA: TGTGCCAGCAGCTTTCGGGCGGGAGGGCACAATGAGCAGTTCTTC. Protein product: CASSFRAGGHNEQFF. Together with reference TRBV7-2 and TRBJ2-1, the CDR3 gives the full variable domain: GAGVSQSPSNKVTEKGKDVELRCDPISGHTALYWYRQSLGQGLEFLIYFQGNSAPDKSGLPSDRFSAERTGGSVSTLTIQRTQQEDSAVYLCASSFRAGGHNEQFFGPGTRLTVL.

V and J are TRBV9 and TRBJ1-4, with TRBD1 as a possible D gene (6 bases). Per the germline V gene, CDR1 is SGDLS and CDR2 is YYNGEE. The germline V and J ends were trimmed by 2 bases and 8 bases, with 16 bases remaining between them. The CDR3 sequence is 15 residues long. The CDR3: CASSVDDRFGEKLFF. Here the CDR3 DNA reads TGTGCCAGCAGCGTCGACGACAGGTTTGGAGAAAAACTGTTTTTT.

The sample holds one count of this clone. The genes are TRBV23-1 and TRBJ2-3; TRBD2 aligns across 9 bases. TRBV23-1 falls under the ORF class, with uncertain function. The CDR3 extends over 15 amino acids. J gave up 3 bases and V 4 bases, and 5 bases lay outside the gene matches. The CDR3 loop is CASSRGSGRTDTQYF. The CDR3 nucleotides read TGCGCCAGCAGTCGGGGTAGCGGGAGAACAGATACGCAGTATTTT.

The rearrangement joins TRBV5-1 to TRBJ1-1; 12 nucleotides match TRBD1. The ends lost 0 bases at V and 6 bases at J; junction bases unmatched: 6. From germline, CDR1 is SGHRS and CDR2 YFSETQ. The CDR3 loop spans 16 amino acids. The CDR3 sequence is CASSLDWDRGRSEAFF. CDR3 nucleotides: TGCGCCAGCAGCTTGGATTGGGACAGGGGGCGTTCTGAAGCTTTCTTT.

The CDR3: CATRGVREAGELFF. CDR3 DNA sequence: TGTGCCACCCGAGGAGTAAGGGAGGCCGGGGAGCTGTTTTTT. J is TRBJ2-2 and V is TRBV2, with a possible D match to TRBD2 (6 bases). CDR3 size: 14 residues. Germline assignment: CDR1 SNHLY and CDR2 FYNNEI. The ends were cut back, 10 bases at V and 6 bases at J, with 18 bases in the middle.

This chain joins TRBV27 and TRBJ2-3; 7 bases match TRBD1. Per the germline V gene, CDR1 is MNHEY and CDR2 is SMNVEV (reference sequence). This CDR3 comprises 14 residues. The V and J ends lost 3 bases and 2 bases, in that order; junction bases with no gene match: 2. CDR3 DNA: TGTGCCAGCAGTTTGGACAGGTTCACAGATACGCAGTATTTT. Amino acid sequence: CASSLDRFTDTQYF.

V and J are TRBV5-1 and TRBJ2-1, with TRBD1 matching over 11 bases. V was pared by 0 bases and J by 7 bases, with 6 bases of the junction left unmatched. Germline values: CDR1 SGHRS, CDR2 YFSETQ. This CDR3 has 16 residues. The CDR3 here is CASSLDWTGGGNEQFF. CDR3 in DNA: TGCGCCAGCAGCTTGGATTGGACAGGGGGCGGGAATGAGCAGTTCTTC.

V gene TRBV6-2 or TRBV6-3 combines with J gene TRBJ1-1; 7 nucleotides align to TRBD1. The germline gives CDR1 MNHEY, CDR2 SVGEGT. With 5 bases clipped from V and 8 bases from J, the junction kept 8 bases outside the gene matches. The CDR3 totals 13 residues. CDR3 sequence: CASSGTGTEEAFF. The CDR3 DNA reads TGTGCCAGCAGTGGCACCGGGACAGAAGAAGCTTTCTTT.

V gene TRBV21-1 combines with J gene TRBJ1-2; no DNA check was done on the table's D call, TRBD1. TRBV21-1 is shown as a pseudogene. The CDR3 has 15 residues. The CDR3: CASSPFQGKPYGYTF. The CDR3 DNA sequence: TGTGCCAGCAGCCCATTCCAGGGGAAGCCCTATGGCTACACCTTC.

CDR3 loop: CASSLGLLSYNEQFF. Here the CDR3 DNA reads TGTGCCAGCAGCTTAGGTCTATTATCCTACAATGAGCAGTTCTTC. V usage is TRBV7-8 and J usage is TRBJ2-1; D is undetermined. Germline V gene data show CDR1 as SGHVS and CDR2 as FQNEAQ. V was shortened by 1 base and J by 1 base, with 8 bases between the two germline ends. CDR3 length equals 15 residues. The whole variable domain, filled in from reference TRBV7-8 and TRBJ2-1, reads GAGVSQSPRYKVAKRGQDVALRCDPISGHVSLFWYQQALGQGPEFLTYFQNEAQLDKSGLPSDRFFAERPEGSVSTLKIQRTQQEDSAVYLCASSLGLLSYNEQFFGPGTRLTVL.

The chain uses TRBV5-4 and TRBJ1-3, with D possibly matching TRBD1 (6 bases). The germline V and J ends were trimmed by 4 bases and 2 bases, with 10 bases remaining between them. Germline V gene sequence: CDR1 SGHNT, CDR2 YYREEE (reference sequence). The CDR3 covers 14 residues. In DNA, the CDR3 is TGTGCCAGCAGCGCAGGGGACGCTGGAAACACCATATATTTT. Amino acids: CASSAGDAGNTIYF.

V and J are TRBV6-2 or TRBV6-3 and TRBJ2-7; D uncertain. This CDR3 is built from 13 residues. The V end was cut by 0 bases, the J end by 3 bases, with 6 bases between. From germline, CDR1 is MNHEY and CDR2 SVGEGT. CDR3 coding DNA: TGTGCCAGCAGTTACTCGTTCAACTACGAGCAGTACTTC. It translates to CASSYSFNYEQYF.

In its sample, this clone was seen once. This chain uses TRBV3-1 (or the pseudogene TRBV3-2) with TRBJ2-1; 8 bases match TRBD1. Germline trimming cut 1 base from V and 2 bases from J; bases unmatched to any gene: 7. This CDR3 is 17 amino acids long. Germline lookup yields CDR1 LGHDT and CDR2 YNNKEL (reference sequence). CDR3 sequence reads: CASSQGPRQGPYNEQFF. In DNA form, the CDR3 reads TGTGCCAGCAGCCAAGGGCCCCGACAGGGGCCCTACAATGAGCAGTTCTTC.

V and J are TRBV19 and TRBJ1-2; TRBD1 matches 8 bases. This CDR3 contains 15 residues. Trimming at V came to 4 bases and at J to 3 bases, leaving 7 bases not matched to a gene. Germline CDR1 and CDR2: LNHDA and SQIVND (reference sequence). CDR3 bases: TGTGCCAGTAGTACAGGACAGGGTTTTTACTATGGCTACACCTTC. It encodes CASSTGQGFYYGYTF.